A single sample is the source of the 23 T cell receptor beta chains below, sequenced in a study of blood T cell repertoires in COVID-19. Profiling relied on immunoSEQ multiplex PCR, and the TCRdb table lists in-frame clones only, not all of them. The table includes roughly 340,000 clones, roughly 89% detected once. Sequenced: peripheral blood. Source of these receptors: a woman aged 18 to 35 who had recovered from COVID-19.

The table lists this clone with a few counts. The chain couples TRBV30 to TRBJ1-3; D not resolved. The CDR3 has 13 amino acids. The ends were cut back, 2 bases at V and 3 bases at J, with 8 bases in the middle. The V gene's germline CDR1 is GTSNPN and CDR2 SVGIG (reference sequence). As DNA, the CDR3 is TGTGCCTGGAGTATCCAAATTGGAAACACCATATATTTT. Its translation is CAWSIQIGNTIYF.

This sequence joins TRBV12-3 or TRBV12-4 and TRBJ1-4; D not certain. This CDR3 contains 13 residues. V lost 6 bases, J lost 0 bases, and 5 bases lay in between. CDR3 nucleotide sequence: TGTGCCAGCAGGTTTACAACTAATGAAAAACTGTTTTTT. Encoded protein: CASRFTTNEKLFF.

The chain is built from TRBV5-4 and TRBJ2-6; 9 bases match TRBD1. The V gene's germline CDR1 is SGHNT and CDR2 YYREEE (reference sequence). V lost 4 bases, J lost 3 bases, and 5 bases stayed unmatched. CDR3 size: 16 residues. This CDR3 reads CASSGTGLSGANVLTF. For the CDR3, the DNA is TGTGCCAGCAGCGGGACAGGGTTAAGTGGGGCCAACGTCCTGACTTTC. Looking up the rest from reference TRBV5-4 and TRBJ2-6 gives the full variable domain: ETGVTQSPTHLIKTRGQQVTLRCSSQSGHNTVSWYQQALGQGPQFIFQYYREEENGRGNFPPRFSGLQFPNYSSELNVNALELDDSALYLCASSGTGLSGANVLTFGAGSRLTVL.

The chain joins TRBV19 to TRBJ2-2, with 11 positions matching TRBD2. After removal of 5 bases from V and 1 base from J, the junction contained 3 bases not matched to a gene. This CDR3 region has 16 residues. The germline V gene has CDR1 LNHDA and CDR2 SQIVND (reference sequence). The CDR3 here is CASSWGLAENTGELFF. CDR3 DNA: TGTGCCAGTAGTTGGGGACTAGCGGAGAACACCGGGGAGCTGTTTTTT.

The J gene is TRBJ1-6, the V gene TRBV7-9; 8 nucleotides align to TRBD1. With V trimmed by 4 bases and J by 10 bases, 9 bases remained unmatched. Germline V gene data show CDR1 as SEHNR and CDR2 as FQNEAQ (reference sequence). The CDR3 sequence is 15 residues long. CDR3 bases: TGTGCCAGCAGCTCGACAGGGGATCTAAGGTCACCCCTCCACTTT. This encodes CASSSTGDLRSPLHF. Looking up the rest from reference TRBV7-9 and TRBJ1-6 gives the full variable domain: DTGVSQNPRHKITKRGQNVTFRCDPISEHNRLYWYRQTLGQGPEFLTYFQNEAQLEKSRLLSDRFSAERPKGSFSTLEIQRTEQGDSAMYLCASSSTGDLRSPLHFGNGTRLTVT.

This clone was seen a few times. V usage is TRBV4-3 and J usage is TRBJ2-1; TRBD2 matches 12 bases. The CDR3 spans 15 residues. CDR1 is LGHNA, CDR2 YSLEER, per germline. V dropped 4 bases and J dropped 5; count of bases not matched to a gene: 3. The CDR3 here is CASSRGLAGNNEQFF. Here the CDR3 DNA reads TGCGCCAGCAGCCGCGGACTAGCGGGGAACAATGAGCAGTTCTTC.

The rearrangement links TRBV19 to TRBJ1-2, with unresolved D. The CDR3 spans 15 residues. Trimming pared 0 bases from V and 7 bases from J, leaving 15 bases between. Germline CDR1 is LNHDA and CDR2 is SQIVND (reference sequence). The CDR3 DNA sequence: TGTGCCAGTAGTATAGATAGACGGCGGGAGGGTGGCTACACCTTC. Translation: CASSIDRRREGGYTF.

This chain joins TRBV25-1 and TRBJ2-3, with 8 bases lining up with TRBD2. The CDR3 contains 16 residues. J lost 2 bases, V lost 8 bases, and 12 bases had no gene match. From germline, CDR1 is MGHDK and CDR2 SYGVNS. CDR3 in DNA: TGTGCCAGCGAGCTACAAGCGGGGGCTGCCACAGATACGCAGTATTTT. It translates to CASELQAGAATDTQYF. The variable domain in full, with the rest retrieved from reference TRBV25-1 and TRBJ2-3, is EADIYQTPRYLVIGTGKKITLECSQTMGHDKMYWYQQDPGMELHLIHYSYGVNSTEKGDLSSESTVSRIRTEHFPLTLESARPSHTSQYLCASELQAGAATDTQYFGPGTRLTVL.

This chain uses TRBV4-3 with TRBJ1-2; 9 bases agree with TRBD1. CDR3 length: 14 residues. Germline CDR1 reads LGHNA; CDR2 reads YSLEER. Trimming took 1 base from V and 8 from J; bases not matched to a gene: 5. CDR3: CASSQGGTGIGYTF. In DNA form, the CDR3 reads TGCGCCAGCAGCCAAGGGGGGACAGGGATCGGCTACACCTTC.

The CDR3 reads CASSYPYRQGAQPQHF. The CDR3 DNA follows: TGTGCCAGCAGTTACCCGTACAGACAGGGGGCACAGCCCCAGCATTTT. The chain links TRBV6-2 or TRBV6-3 to TRBJ1-5, with 10 bases fitting TRBD1. The CDR3 has 16 amino acids. Germline CDR1 is MNHEY and CDR2 is SVGEGT. The V gene end was trimmed by 2 bases and the J gene end by 7 bases; junction bases not matched to a gene: 8.

The V call is TRBV27, the J call TRBJ2-5, with unresolved D. The V and J ends lost 5 bases and 2 bases respectively, with 15 bases between them. The CDR3 has 15 residues. Germline assignment: CDR1 MNHEY and CDR2 SMNVEV (reference sequence). In DNA form, the CDR3 reads TGTGCCAGCAGTCCCGCCGGTGCGATTCAAGAGACCCAGTACTTC. It yields the protein CASSPAGAIQETQYF.

CDR3 DNA: TGTGCCAGCAGTGAACGTGGACTAGCGGGAGGTACCACAGATACGCAGTATTTT. Protein product: CASSERGLAGGTTDTQYF. This sequence joins TRBV2 and TRBJ2-3; 14 bases align to TRBD2. With 2 bases clipped from V and 2 bases from J, the junction kept 6 bases outside the gene matches. Germline V gene sequence: CDR1 SNHLY, CDR2 FYNNEI. This CDR3 is built from 18 residues.

This rearrangement joins TRBV19 to TRBJ1-2, with 11 bases fitting TRBD1. The CDR3 is made up of 14 amino acids. J lost 4 bases, V lost 8 bases, and 6 bases had no gene match. CDR1 is LNHDA and CDR2 is SQIVND in the germline V gene (reference sequence). In DNA form, the CDR3 reads TGTGCCAGTGGGGGGGACAGGGGGACCTATGGCTACACCTTC. Translating it yields CASGGDRGTYGYTF.

The chain links TRBV5-1 to TRBJ1-1; D gene ambiguous. Trimming stripped 3 bases from V and 1 base from J, with 7 bases between. The CDR3 runs to 13 residues. Germline-derived CDR1 and CDR2 are SGHRS and YFSETQ. The DNA of the CDR3 is TGCGCCAGCAGCTGGTCGGGGAACACTGAAGCTTTCTTT. This translates into CASSWSGNTEAFF. Looking up the rest from reference TRBV5-1 and TRBJ1-1 gives the full variable domain: KAGVTQTPRYLIKTRGQQVTLSCSPISGHRSVSWYQQTPGQGLQFLFEYFSETQRNKGNFPGRFSGRQFSNSRSEMNVSTLELGDSALYLCASSWSGNTEAFFGQGTRLTVV.

The V call is TRBV6-2 or TRBV6-3, the J call TRBJ2-4; D might be TRBD1 (5 bases). V gave up 5 bases and J gave up 7 bases, with 21 bases separating them. The CDR3 contains 16 residues. Germline values: CDR1 MNHEY, CDR2 SVGEGT. Here the CDR3 reads CASSMTPRGHQNIQYF. As DNA, the CDR3 is TGTGCCAGCAGTATGACTCCAAGGGGCCATCAGAACATTCAGTACTTC.

This rearrangement joins TRBV7-9 to TRBJ1-1; possible D gene TRBD1, 5 bases. Trimming removed 4 bases from V and 4 bases from J, with 13 bases in between. The CDR3 covers 14 residues. Germline lookup yields CDR1 SEHNR and CDR2 FQNEAQ (reference sequence). CDR3 coding DNA: TGTGCCAGCAGCTCCCCTCAGGGAGGCACTGAAGCTTTCTTT. Residues: CASSSPQGGTEAFF.

The rearrangement joins TRBV5-6 to TRBJ2-7; TRBD1 matches at 10 bases. Trimming removed 4 bases from V and 6 bases from J; junction bases left unmatched: 7. CDR3 length equals 14 residues. Germline loops: CDR1 SGHDT, CDR2 YYEEEE. CDR3 DNA sequence: TGTGCCAGCAGCGTGACAGGGGGCGAGGGCGAGCAGTACGTC. This gives the protein CASSVTGGEGEQYV.

The rearrangement uses TRBV7-8 and TRBJ2-2, with 12 bases aligning to TRBD2. Unmatched junction bases numbered 13, after V lost 5 bases and J lost 3 bases. CDR1 SGHVS and CDR2 FQNEAQ come from the germline V gene. The CDR3 length is 19 residues. CDR3 amino acids: CASSQARLAGDLDTGELFF. In nucleotides, the CDR3 is TGTGCCAGCAGCCAGGCGAGACTAGCGGGAGATCTAGACACCGGGGAGCTGTTTTTT.

V is TRBV7-6 and J is TRBJ2-1; 14 bases align to TRBD2. J gave up 3 bases and V 6 bases, and 1 base lay outside the gene matches. CDR1 and CDR2 from the germline V gene are SGHVS and FNYEAQ. The CDR3 length is 15 residues. In nucleotides, the CDR3 is TGTGCCAGCAGGGGGACTAGCGGGAGCTACAATGAGCAGTTCTTC. Its translation: CASRGTSGSYNEQFF.

The J gene is TRBJ2-1, the V gene TRBV7-2, with 10 bases aligning to TRBD2. Germline V gene lookup returns CDR1 SGHTA and CDR2 FQGNSA. The CDR3 has 15 residues. With V trimmed by 5 bases and J by 5 bases, 6 bases remained unmatched. Here the CDR3 reads CASSHTSGTNNEQFF. The CDR3 DNA is TGTGCCAGCAGCCATACTAGCGGGACCAACAATGAGCAGTTCTTC.

The chain couples TRBV6-1 to TRBJ1-2; D unresolved. Germline-derived CDR1 and CDR2 are MNHNS and SASEGT. CDR3 length equals 14 residues. V dropped 2 bases and J dropped 4 bases, with 11 bases sitting between them. CDR3 protein: CASSEHRGAYGYTF. CDR3 DNA: TGTGCCAGCAGTGAACACCGAGGAGCCTATGGCTACACCTTC.

The chain has TRBV27 and TRBJ2-7, with a possible D match to TRBD2 (6 bases). V lost 6 bases to trimming and J lost 4 bases, with 16 bases between them. The germline V gene has CDR1 MNHEY and CDR2 SMNVEV (reference sequence). The CDR3 has 14 amino acids. This chain's CDR3 is CASRHTSRRYEQYV. CDR3 sequence (DNA): TGTGCCAGCAGGCACACTAGCAGAAGGTACGAGCAGTACGTC.

The V gene is TRBV24-1, the J gene TRBJ1-2; TRBD1 matches 8 bases. Trimming at V came to 3 bases and at J to 3 bases, leaving 8 bases not matched to a gene. The CDR3 has 16 amino acids. Germline CDR1 and CDR2: KGHDR and SFDVKD. The CDR3 DNA reads TGTGCCACCAGTGATACCGGACAGGGAGGGCACTATGGCTACACCTTC. Its translation is CATSDTGQGGHYGYTF.